The subject of this entry is one T cell receptor beta chain. Its antigen is currently unknown. The CDR3 totals 13 residues. Germline V gives CDR1 DFQATT, CDR2 SNEGSKA (reference sequence). Trimming took off 0 bases at V and 2 bases at J, with 5 bases between the two ends. The data were taken from a study of T-cell memory formation after mild COVID-19. Points from the study as a whole: Clones that contracted clustered mainly in CM and EM if CD4+ and in EMRA if CD8+.

TCRdb recomputed calls from the 5' RACE reads with MiXCR, one row per CDR3 protein. The data contain 350,000 to 550,000 distinct CDR3 sequences, more than 15% of them singletons. The source is a man younger than 30 who had mild COVID-19 (a few samples of this study predate the infection). Cell type and time point are not known. The chain joins TRBV20-1 to TRBJ2-1, with D uncertain. Input material: PBMCs or a T cell subset sorted from them (not recorded which). CDR3 DNA sequence: TGCAGTGCTAGAGATCACACCTACAATGAGCAGTTCTTC. Encoded protein: CSARDHTYNEQFF.